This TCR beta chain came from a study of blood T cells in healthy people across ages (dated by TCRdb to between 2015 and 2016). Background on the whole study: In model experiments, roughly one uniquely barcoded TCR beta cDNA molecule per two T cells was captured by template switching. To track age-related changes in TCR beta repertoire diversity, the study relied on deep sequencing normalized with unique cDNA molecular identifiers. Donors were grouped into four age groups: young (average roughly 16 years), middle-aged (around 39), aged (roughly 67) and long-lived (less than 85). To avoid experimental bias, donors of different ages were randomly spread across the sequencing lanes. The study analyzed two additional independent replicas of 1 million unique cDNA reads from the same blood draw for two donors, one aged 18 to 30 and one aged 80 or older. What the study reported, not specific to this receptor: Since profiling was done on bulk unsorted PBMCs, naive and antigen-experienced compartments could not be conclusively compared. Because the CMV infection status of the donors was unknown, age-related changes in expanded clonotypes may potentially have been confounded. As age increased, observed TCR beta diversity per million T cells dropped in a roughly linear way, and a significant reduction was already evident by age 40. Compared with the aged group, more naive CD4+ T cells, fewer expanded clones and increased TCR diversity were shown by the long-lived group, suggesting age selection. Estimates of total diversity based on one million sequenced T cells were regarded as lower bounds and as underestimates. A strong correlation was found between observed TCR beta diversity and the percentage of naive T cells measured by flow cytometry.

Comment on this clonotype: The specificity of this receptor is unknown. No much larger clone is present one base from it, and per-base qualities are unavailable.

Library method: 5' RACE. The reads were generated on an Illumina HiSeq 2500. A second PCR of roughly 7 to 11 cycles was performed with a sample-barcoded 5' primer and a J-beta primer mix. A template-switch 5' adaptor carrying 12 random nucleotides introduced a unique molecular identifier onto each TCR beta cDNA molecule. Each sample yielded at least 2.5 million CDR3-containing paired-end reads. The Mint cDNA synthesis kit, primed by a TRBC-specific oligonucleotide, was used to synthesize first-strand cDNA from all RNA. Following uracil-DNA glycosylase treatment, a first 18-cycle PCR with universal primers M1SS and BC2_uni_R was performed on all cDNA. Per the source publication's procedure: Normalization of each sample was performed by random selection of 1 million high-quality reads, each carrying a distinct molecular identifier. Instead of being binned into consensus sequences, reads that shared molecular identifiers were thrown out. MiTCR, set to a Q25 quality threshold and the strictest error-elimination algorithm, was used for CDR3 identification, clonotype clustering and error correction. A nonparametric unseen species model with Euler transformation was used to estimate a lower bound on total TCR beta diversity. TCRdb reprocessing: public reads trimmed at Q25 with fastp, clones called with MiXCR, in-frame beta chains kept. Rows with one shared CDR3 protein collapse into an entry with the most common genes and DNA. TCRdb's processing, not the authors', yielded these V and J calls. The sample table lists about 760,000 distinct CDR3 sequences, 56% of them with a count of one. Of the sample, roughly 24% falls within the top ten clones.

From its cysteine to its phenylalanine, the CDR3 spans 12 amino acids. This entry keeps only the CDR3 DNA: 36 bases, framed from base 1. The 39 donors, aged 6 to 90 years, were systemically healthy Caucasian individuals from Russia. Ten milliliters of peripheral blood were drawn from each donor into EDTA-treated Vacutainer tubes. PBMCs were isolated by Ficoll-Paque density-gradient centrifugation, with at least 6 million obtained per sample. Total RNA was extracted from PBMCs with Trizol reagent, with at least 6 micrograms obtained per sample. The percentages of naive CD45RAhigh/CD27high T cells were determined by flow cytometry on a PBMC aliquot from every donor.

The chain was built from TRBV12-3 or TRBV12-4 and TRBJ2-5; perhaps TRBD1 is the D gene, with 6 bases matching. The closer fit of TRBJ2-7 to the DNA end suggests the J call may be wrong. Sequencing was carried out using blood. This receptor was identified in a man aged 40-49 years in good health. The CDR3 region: CASSWTAYEQYF. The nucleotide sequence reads TGTGCCAGCAGTTGGACAGCGTACGAGCAGTACTTC.